These 21 T cell receptor beta chains share one sample of origin, sequenced in a study of regulatory T cells in long-lasting Graves disease. Building of the TCR beta libraries involved iRepertoire HTBI primers and Arm-PCR of CDR3 regions. TCRdb processed the multiplex PCR reads anew with MiXCR; each CDR3 protein has one entry. The sample lists about 310,000 distinct CDR3 sequences, around a fifth seen once, with around three fifths in the top ten. Time point given: persistent/refractory GD, antithyroid drugs over 5 years with positive TRAb. PBMC-derived RNA was used for the TCR library. Source: peripheral blood mononuclear cells (PBMCs), taken when the disease was refractory, from a patient treated with antithyroid drugs. Receptor source: a female donor with Graves disease.

This clonotype was observed at least ten times. The CDR3 DNA reads TGCAGTGCTAGAGGACAGTCTAATTCACCCCTCCACTTT. Protein: CSARGQSNSPLHF. The rearrangement joins TRBV20-1 to TRBJ1-6; tentative D call: TRBD1 (5 bases). From germline, CDR1 is DFQATT and CDR2 SNEGSKA (reference sequence). Deletions cut 1 base from V and 6 bases from J, with 7 bases between. The CDR3 sequence is 13 residues long.

This clonotype was counted only a few times. The V call is TRBV29-1, the J call TRBJ1-1; D gene uncertain. Trimming stripped 7 bases from V and 1 base from J, with 16 bases between. The germline V gene encodes CDR1 SQVTM and CDR2 ANQGSEA. This CDR3 contains 14 residues. For the CDR3, the DNA is TGCAGCGCCTCTGACGGAGTCCCGAACACTGAAGCTTTCTTT. Protein: CSASDGVPNTEAFF.

At least ten counts were recorded for this clonotype. This sequence joins TRBV14 and TRBJ2-5; D is perhaps TRBD1 (5 bases). The ends were cut back, 0 bases at V and 1 base at J, with 12 bases in the middle. The germline CDR1 and CDR2 sequences are SGHDN and FVKESK. CDR3 length: 16 amino acids. CDR3 sequence: CASSQERGSPQETQYF. The CDR3 nucleotides are TGTGCCAGCAGCCAAGAAAGGGGATCCCCCCAAGAGACCCAGTACTTC.

This clonotype has a count of ten or more. This chain joins TRBV9 and TRBJ2-5, with TRBD1 matching 7 bases. The CDR3 totals 13 residues. Germline lookup yields CDR1 SGDLS and CDR2 YYNGEE. Trimming removed 5 bases from V and 2 bases from J; junction bases left unmatched: 3. The CDR3 DNA is TGTGCCAGCAGTCTGGACAGGCAAGAGACCCAGTACTTC. Translated, it gives CASSLDRQETQYF.

This clonotype was picked up many times. The chain joins TRBV28 to TRBJ1-2; 7 nucleotides align to TRBD1. Germline V gene lookup returns CDR1 MDHEN and CDR2 SYDVKM. CDR3 length: 13 residues. V was clipped by 7 bases and J by 5 bases; unmatched bases: 7. Written as DNA, the CDR3 is TGTGCCAGCAACCTACAGGGGAGGTATGGCTACACCTTC. It codes for CASNLQGRYGYTF.

This clonotype was counted many times. The chain employs TRBV27 and TRBJ1-4, with TRBD1 matching over 9 bases. Germline V gene data show CDR1 as MNHEY and CDR2 as SMNVEV (reference sequence). With V trimmed by 4 bases and J by 2 bases, 11 bases remained unmatched. This CDR3 is built from 18 residues. CDR3 nucleotide sequence: TGTGCCAGCAGTTCATTGGACAGGGGAAGGTCGACTAATGAAAAACTGTTTTTT. As protein: CASSSLDRGRSTNEKLFF.

The table lists this clonotype with a few counts. The chain links TRBV12-3 or TRBV12-4 to TRBJ2-2; D uncertain. V was pared by 5 bases and J by 8 bases, with 12 bases between. CDR3 length: 13 amino acids. CDR3 sequence (DNA): TGTGCCAGCAGTCGGCCGATGGTAGGGGAGCTGTTTTTT. Amino acid sequence: CASSRPMVGELFF.

The rearrangement uses TRBV9 and TRBJ2-7, with D maybe TRBD2 (6 bases). The CDR3 length is 15 residues. CDR1 SGDLS and CDR2 YYNGEE come from the germline V gene. V dropped 4 bases and J dropped 3 bases, with 17 bases sitting between them. The CDR3: CASSQRLDGLYEQYF. CDR3 nucleotide sequence: TGTGCCAGCAGCCAGAGACTAGACGGACTCTACGAGCAGTACTTC.

This clonotype has more than one count but fewer than ten. The chain recombines TRBV6-2 or TRBV6-3 with TRBJ2-7; no clear D gene. Germline CDR1 and CDR2: MNHEY and SVGEGT. Trimming cost V 4 bases and J 0 bases, with 7 bases left between them. The CDR3 runs 13 residues. The CDR3 DNA is TGTGCCAGCAGTTTTATAGACTCCTACGAGCAGTACTTC. Its protein product is CASSFIDSYEQYF.

The V and J genes are TRBV6-2 or TRBV6-3 and TRBJ2-2; 7 nucleotides agree with TRBD2. The CDR3 length is 15 residues. The germline CDR1 and CDR2 sequences are MNHEY and SVGEGT. V was pared by 7 bases and J by 2 bases, with 7 bases of the junction left unmatched. The CDR3 protein is CASTTGTTNTGELFF. CDR3 bases: TGTGCCAGCACAACCGGGACTACTAACACCGGGGAGCTGTTTTTT.

In its sample, this clonotype was seen many times. The J gene is TRBJ2-2, the V gene TRBV5-1; 8 bases agree with TRBD1. V shed 0 bases, J shed 4 bases, and the junction held 5 bases outside the gene matches. From germline, CDR1 is SGHRS and CDR2 YFSETQ. CDR3 length equals 16 residues. DNA of the CDR3: TGCGCCAGCAGCTTGGATTCAGGGGGCTTCACCGGGGAGCTGTTTTTT. Protein sequence: CASSLDSGGFTGELFF.

This chain links TRBV30 with TRBJ2-7; TRBD2 matches at 7 bases. CDR3 length: 11 residues. With V trimmed by 4 bases and J by 6 bases, 3 bases remained unmatched. Looked up from germline, CDR1 is GTSNPN and CDR2 is SVGIG (reference sequence). CDR3 residues: CAWTPGGEQYF. The CDR3 nucleotides are TGTGCCTGGACTCCGGGGGGCGAGCAGTACTTC.

The genes are TRBV12-3 or TRBV12-4 and TRBJ2-2; D uncertain. V lost 7 bases and J lost 4, with 16 bases in between. The length of the CDR3 is 15 residues. The CDR3 DNA sequence: TGTGCCAGCACTAAGGGTCCAGGAATCACCGGGGAGCTGTTTTTT. This gives the protein CASTKGPGITGELFF.

This clonotype was counted a few times. This chain uses TRBV27 with TRBJ1-4; D call uncertain. V was cut by 3 bases and J by 9 bases, with 14 bases left in between. There are 14 residues in the CDR3. Germline CDR1 is MNHEY and CDR2 is SMNVEV (reference sequence). CDR3 sequence reads: CASSFSGAEQKLFF. DNA of the CDR3: TGTGCCAGCAGTTTTTCTGGTGCAGAGCAAAAACTGTTTTTT.

This clonotype was detected ten times or more. The gene calls are TRBV28 and TRBJ1-4; maybe TRBD1 (6 bases). The germline CDR1 and CDR2 sequences are MDHEN and SYDVKM. The CDR3 spans 13 residues. V was shortened by 6 bases and J by 6 bases, with 11 bases between the two germline ends. CDR3 in DNA: TGTGCCAGCAGAGGGGGATCCCATGAAAAACTGTTTTTT. It specifies CASRGGSHEKLFF.

This clonotype was counted many times. The chain is built from TRBV7-2 and TRBJ1-4; no clear D gene. This CDR3 contains 14 residues. Germline values: CDR1 SGHTA, CDR2 FQGNSA. V shed 5 bases and J shed 10 bases, with 17 bases lying between them. Written as DNA, the CDR3 is TGTGCCAGCAGCCAGCGCACCACCCTTGGAAAACTGTTTTTT. Protein sequence: CASSQRTTLGKLFF.

The chain couples TRBV7-2 to TRBJ1-5; D might be TRBD1 (6 bases). Germline values: CDR1 SGHTA, CDR2 FQGNSA. Trimming left V 5 bases short and J 1 base short, with 15 bases between. CDR3 length: 16 amino acids. The CDR3: CASSPQGPGSNQPQHF. The CDR3, as DNA: TGTGCCAGCAGCCCCCAGGGGCCGGGGAGCAATCAGCCCCAGCATTTT.

This rearrangement joins TRBV19 to TRBJ1-5, with D uncertain. CDR3 length: 15 amino acids. The V and J ends lost 2 bases and 4 bases respectively, with 12 bases between them. Germline V gene sequence: CDR1 LNHDA, CDR2 SQIVND (reference sequence). CDR3 sequence (DNA): TGTGCCAGTAGTATACATAGCGAGAGTAATCAGCCCCAGCATTTT. It is translated as CASSIHSESNQPQHF.

This clonotype showed up just once. The gene calls are TRBV10-3 and TRBJ2-3, with D maybe TRBD2 (5 bases). Trimming removed 0 bases at V and 2 bases at J, with 6 bases between. Germline CDR1 reads ENHRY; CDR2 reads SYGVKD. The CDR3 length is 14 residues. In DNA form, the CDR3 reads TGTGCCATCAGTGAGTCGAGGGACACAGATACGCAGTATTTT. The encoded protein is CAISESRDTDTQYF.

The gene calls are TRBV12-3 or TRBV12-4 and TRBJ2-2; TRBD1 matches at 11 bases. Trimming at V came to 4 bases and at J to 9 bases, leaving 16 bases not matched to a gene. The CDR3 has 18 amino acids. The CDR3 DNA reads TGTGCCAGCAGTTCTCAAAGCGCCGGGACAGGGGGAGGAAGGGAGCTGTTTTTT. Amino acids: CASSSQSAGTGGGRELFF.

Remarks on this clonotype: A much larger clone differs by one base, so this may be a read error. The rearrangement joins TRBV6-1 to TRBJ2-2, with 7 bases that match TRBD2. Germline V gene sequence: CDR1 MNHNS, CDR2 SASEGT. Trimming at V came to 10 bases and at J to 2 bases, leaving 25 bases not matched to a gene. CDR3 length: 20 residues. CDR3 sequence reads: CANRLPSSGRSEYNTGELFF. As DNA, the CDR3 is TGTGCCAACAGATTACCTTCTAGCGGACGTAGCGAATACAACACCGGGGAGCTGTTTTTT.